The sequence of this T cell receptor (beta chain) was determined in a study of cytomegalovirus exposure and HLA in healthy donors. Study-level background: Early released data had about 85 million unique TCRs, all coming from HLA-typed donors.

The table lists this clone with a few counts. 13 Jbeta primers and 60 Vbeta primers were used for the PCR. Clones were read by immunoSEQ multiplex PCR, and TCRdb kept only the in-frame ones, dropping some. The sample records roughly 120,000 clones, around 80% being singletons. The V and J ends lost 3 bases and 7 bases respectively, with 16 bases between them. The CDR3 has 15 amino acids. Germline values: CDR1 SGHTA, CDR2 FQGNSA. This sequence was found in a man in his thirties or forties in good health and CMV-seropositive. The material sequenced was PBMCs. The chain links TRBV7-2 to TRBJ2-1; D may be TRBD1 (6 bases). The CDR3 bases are TGTGCCAGCAGCTTTGGACAGTTACGACGGAATGAGCAGTTCTTC. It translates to CASSFGQLRRNEQFF. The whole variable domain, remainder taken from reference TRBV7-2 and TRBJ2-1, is GAGVSQSPSNKVTEKGKDVELRCDPISGHTALYWYRQSLGQGLEFLIYFQGNSAPDKSGLPSDRFSAERTGGSVSTLTIQRTQQEDSAVYLCASSFGQLRRNEQFFGPGTRLTVL.